Listed here are 19 T cell receptor beta chains from one sample, sequenced in a study of Graves' ophthalmopathy and Graves' hyperthyroidism. Amplification targeted the TCR beta CDR3 regions, with RNA transcripts as the source material. HTBI primers were used in a first-round RT-PCR, which preceded a second-round multiplex PCR. Via MiXCR, TCRdb re-called the multiplex PCR reads, giving one row per CDR3 protein. This sample carries approximately 700,000 distinct CDR3 sequences, just over 40% of them seen once, and the ten largest clones take more than 3%. Source material: peripheral blood. The receptors were gathered from an adult man with Graves' ophthalmopathy.

The V and J genes are TRBV5-6 and TRBJ2-7, with D perhaps TRBD1 (7 bases). Germline-derived CDR1 and CDR2 are SGHDT and YYEEEE. V dropped 0 bases and J dropped 8 bases, with 15 bases sitting between them. The CDR3 sequence is 14 residues long. CDR3 nucleotides: TGTGCCAGCAGCTTGGGCGGGGACAGTAACAAGCAGTACTTC. Amino acid sequence: CASSLGGDSNKQYF. Variable domain in full (rest from reference TRBV5-6 and TRBJ2-7): DAGVTQSPTHLIKTRGQQVTLRCSPKSGHDTVSWYQQALGQGPQFIFQYYEEEERQRGNFPDRFSGHQFPNYSSELNVNALLLGDSALYLCASSLGGDSNKQYFGPGTRLTVT.

The chain joins TRBV15 to TRBJ2-7, with 11 positions matching TRBD2. The V gene end was trimmed by 3 bases and the J gene end by 2 bases; junction bases not matched to a gene: 3. The germline V gene encodes CDR1 LNHNV and CDR2 YYDKDF (reference sequence). This CDR3 spans 15 amino acids. The CDR3 nucleotides are TGTGCCACCAGCAGTAGCGGGAGGGGCCCCTACGAGCAGTACTTC. Translating gives CATSSSGRGPYEQYF.

This clonotype was counted at least ten times. Here the CDR3 DNA reads TGTGCCAGCAGCTTAGCGCCCGGGACTACACAAGAGACCCAGTACTTC. Translation: CASSLAPGTTQETQYF. V usage is TRBV7-2 and J usage is TRBJ2-5; 7 nucleotides match TRBD2. V gave up 0 bases and J gave up 2 bases; unmatched junction bases: 6. The germline V gene encodes CDR1 SGHTA and CDR2 FQGNSA. This CDR3 contains 16 residues.

This clonotype was counted between two and nine times. This chain uses TRBV5-1 with TRBJ1-4; D gene unclear. Germline assignment: CDR1 SGHRS and CDR2 YFSETQ. The CDR3 has 18 residues. Trimming cost V 1 base and J 0 bases, with 16 bases left between them. CDR3 loop: CASSLKALTTPTNEKLFF. The CDR3 DNA reads as TGCGCCAGCAGCTTGAAAGCACTGACGACTCCAACTAATGAAAAACTGTTTTTT. The full variable domain, its missing parts supplied by reference TRBV5-1 and TRBJ1-4, is KAGVTQTPRYLIKTRGQQVTLSCSPISGHRSVSWYQQTPGQGLQFLFEYFSETQRNKGNFPGRFSGRQFSNSRSEMNVSTLELGDSALYLCASSLKALTTPTNEKLFFGSGTQLSVL.

This clonotype was counted many times. The rearrangement joins TRBV6-4 to TRBJ2-2, with D tentatively TRBD2 (7 bases). CDR1 and CDR2 from the germline V gene are MRHNA and SNTAGT. This CDR3 is 15 amino acids long. Trimming pared 4 bases from V and 3 bases from J, leaving 12 bases between. CDR3 region: CASSVRGGDTGELFF. For the CDR3, the DNA is TGTGCCAGCAGTGTCCGAGGGGGGGACACCGGGGAGCTGTTTTTT.

The chain combines TRBV10-3 with TRBJ2-2; D not certain. The V end lost 8 bases, the J end lost 5 bases, and 3 bases lay between the germline ends. CDR1 and CDR2 from the germline V gene are ENHRY and SYGVKD. The CDR3 is 10 amino acids. The CDR3 spells CAIGTGELFF. The CDR3 DNA follows: TGTGCCATCGGGACCGGGGAGCTGTTTTTT.

This clonotype was counted between two and nine times. The chain couples TRBV7-9 to TRBJ2-5; possible D gene TRBD2, 6 bases. The V gene's germline CDR1 is SEHNR and CDR2 FQNEAQ (reference sequence). Trimming shortened V by 5 bases and J by 4 bases, and 14 bases separated the two germline ends. This CDR3 is 14 amino acids long. The CDR3 protein is CASSRGLFGETQYF. CDR3 nucleotides: TGTGCCAGCAGCCGGGGACTGTTTGGAGAGACCCAGTACTTC.

A note on this clonotype: A much more abundant neighbour one base away suggests this may be a read error. The chain recombines TRBV7-9 with TRBJ1-4; TRBD1 matches 8 bases. CDR3 length equals 15 residues. J was trimmed by 7 bases and V by 4 bases; bases with no gene match: 8. Per germline, CDR1 SEHNR and CDR2 FQNEAQ (reference sequence). The CDR3 here is CASSCGQGEVEKLFF. DNA for the CDR3: TGTGCCAGCAGCTGCGGACAGGGAGAGGTTGAAAAACTGTTTTTT.

This chain joins TRBV19 and TRBJ1-5; 10 nucleotides agree with TRBD1. The ends lost 9 bases at V and 2 bases at J; junction bases unmatched: 7. CDR1 is LNHDA and CDR2 is SQIVND in the germline V gene (reference sequence). The CDR3 totals 15 residues. CDR3 coding DNA: TGTGCCAGCCGGGACAGGGGTTTCGGCAATCAGCCCCAGCATTTT. Its translation: CASRDRGFGNQPQHF.

This clonotype was picked up a small number of times. J is TRBJ1-1 and V is TRBV11-2; no reliable D call. Trimming removed 1 base at V and 4 bases at J, with 13 bases between. Germline V gives CDR1 SGHAT, CDR2 FQNNGV. The CDR3 is 15 amino acids. The DNA for the CDR3 is TGTGCCAGCAGCTTAGGGTTCCCCGTGGGCACTGAAGCTTTCTTT. This codes for CASSLGFPVGTEAFF.

The rearrangement uses TRBV20-1 and TRBJ1-1; 9 bases map to TRBD1. After removal of 4 bases from V and 5 bases from J, the junction contained 2 bases not matched to a gene. Germline CDR1 DFQATT, CDR2 SNEGSKA (reference sequence). There are 12 residues in the CDR3. The CDR3 nucleotides read TGCAGTGCTAAACAGGGGGCTACTGAAGCTTTCTTT. This sequence encodes CSAKQGATEAFF.

In the case of this clonotype: This sequence may be a read error, since a much larger clone differs from it by one base. The chain carries TRBV10-3 and TRBJ1-2; D gene unclear. Germline V gives CDR1 ENHRY, CDR2 SYGVKD. Trimming removed 10 bases from V and 3 bases from J, with 15 bases in between. The CDR3 covers 13 residues. CDR3: CASKDTTDYGYTF. CDR3 DNA sequence: TGTGCCAGTAAAGATACCACTGACTATGGCTACACCTTC.

This clonotype was counted at least ten times. The gene calls are TRBV10-1 and TRBJ2-7; 9 bases map to TRBD1. This CDR3 is built from 14 residues. Germline V gives CDR1 WNHNN, CDR2 SYGVQD (reference sequence). Germline trimming cut 7 bases from V and 3 bases from J; bases unmatched to any gene: 7. In nucleotides, the CDR3 is TGCGCCAGCAAGGAAGGGACAGGGATCTACGAGCAGTACTTC. Its protein is CASKEGTGIYEQYF.

This clonotype appeared many times. This sequence joins TRBV10-3 and TRBJ2-7; perhaps TRBD2 as D (8 bases). Germline V gives CDR1 ENHRY, CDR2 SYGVKD. The CDR3 is 14 residues long. Trimming took off 10 bases at V and 2 bases at J, with 18 bases between the two ends. The CDR3 loop reads CATTREGATYEQYF. DNA of the CDR3: TGTGCCACCACACGGGAGGGGGCAACCTACGAGCAGTACTTC.

This clonotype was counted between two and nine times. This chain links TRBV7-9 with TRBJ2-5; 7 bases are shared with TRBD2. The junction had 11 bases not matched to a gene; V was cut back by 3 bases and J by 4 bases. From germline, CDR1 is SEHNR and CDR2 FQNEAQ (reference sequence). The CDR3 consists of 16 residues. The CDR3 DNA reads as TGTGCCAGCAGCTTTATGGGGAGGGCACTGGGAGAGACCCAGTACTTC. It specifies CASSFMGRALGETQYF.

This clonotype was observed once. The rearrangement uses TRBV29-1 and TRBJ2-2; D is perhaps TRBD1 or TRBD2 (5 bases each). This CDR3 is 11 amino acids long. The ends were cut back, 4 bases at V and 11 bases at J, with 11 bases in the middle. CDR1 SQVTM and CDR2 ANQGSEA come from the germline V gene. The DNA for the CDR3 is TGCAGCGTTGTGGGGGATCGCGAGCTGTTTTTT. Amino acid sequence: CSVVGDRELFF.

This clonotype was seen repeatedly, ten times or more. The V gene is TRBV19, the J gene TRBJ2-5, with no clear D. With 6 bases removed from V and 0 bases from J, the gap between germline ends came to 8 bases. Germline V gene data show CDR1 as LNHDA and CDR2 as SQIVND (reference sequence). There are 13 residues in the CDR3. The CDR3 sequence: CASRRWDQETQYF. CDR3 coding DNA: TGTGCCAGTAGAAGGTGGGACCAAGAGACCCAGTACTTC.

V and J are TRBV29-1 and TRBJ2-5, with 13 bases lining up with TRBD2. Germline V gene data show CDR1 as SQVTM and CDR2 as ANQGSEA. This CDR3 region has 18 residues. Trimming took 6 bases from V and 0 from J; bases not matched to a gene: 13. CDR3 amino acids: CSVTPGTSGDLYQETQYF. DNA for the CDR3: TGCAGCGTCACCCCGGGGACTAGCGGGGACTTGTACCAAGAGACCCAGTACTTC.

This sequence joins TRBV25-1 and TRBJ1-4; 8 bases fit TRBD1. Germline CDR1 reads MGHDK; CDR2 reads SYGVNS. V lost 2 bases and J lost 2; bases outside the gene matches: 7. The CDR3 is 17 residues long. The CDR3 nucleotides are TGTGCCAGCAGTGAAGACAGGGGCATGAACACTAATGAAAAACTGTTTTTT. Amino acid sequence: CASSEDRGMNTNEKLFF.